This T cell receptor (beta chain) appears in the sequencing data of a study of T cell responses to AZD1222 COVID-19 vaccine (dated by TCRdb to 2020 to 2023). Broadly, across the study: A total of 233 trial participants underwent TCR sequencing, of whom 207 had received two doses of AZD1222 and 26 had received two doses of the MenACWY control vaccine. Trial participants were enrolled by age into 18-55, 56-69 and 70-plus year subgroups, with about 150, 28 and 57 TCR-sequenced participants respectively.

A word on this clone: Its recognized antigen is unknown. No much larger clonotype is one base removed from it; base qualities were not supplied.

The CDR3 regions of human TCRbeta chains were subjected to immunosequencing. On the study's bioinformatics: Repertoire TCRs were matched against a reference library of SARS-CoV-2-specific TCRs generated with the MIRA antigen-specificity platform. Breadth was defined as the fraction of unique TCRs that were SARS-CoV-2-associated, and depth was defined as the fraction of total T cells that were SARS-CoV-2-associated. Using the MIRA data, each spike-specific TCR was assigned both to the spike region to which the TCR was reactive and to a CD4 or CD8 class. Log10-transformed breadth and depth values were compared by one-way ANOVA with Sidak's multiple comparisons tests. TCRdb limited this immuneACCESS table to in-frame rearrangements with V and J called. A share of clones is missing; checked studies link under half to unresolved V genes, and the rest is unexplained. From that table come the V and J calls and clone size; the DNA was used to work out D and trimming. For this sample there are about 93,000 clones; about nine tenths appear just once. Approximately 2.8% of the sample comes from the top ten.

From a lookup of the germline V gene, CDR1 and CDR2 are MGHRA and YSYEKL. Measured from the cysteine to the phenylalanine, the CDR3 is 16 residues long. This entry keeps only the CDR3 DNA: 48 bases, framed from base 1. V lost 1 base and J lost 1 base, and the count of bases not matched to a germline gene is 5. The label giving this sample's time point can be read as: baseline before first vaccination. The treatment or condition tag for this specimen amounts to: meningococcal conjugate vaccine given as trial control. The vaccinee samples were drawn from two UK trials, COV001 and COV002, one of which was a single-blind randomized controlled phase 2/3 trial testing AZD1222 (ChAdOx1 nCoV-19) in healthy adults. For TCRbeta chain sequencing, PBMC samples from trial participants were taken at day 0 and at day 28 after the second dose. What the study reported, not specific to this receptor: Spike-specific TCR breadth and depth rose significantly after two AZD1222 doses compared with day 0 and with MenACWY recipients. Nearly half of unique spike-specific TCRs reportedly recognized epitopes outside regions mutated in the B.1.351 and B.1.1.7 variants. In the small 56-69-year group, the increase in depth fell short of significance, most likely because of low power. Because no samples from the day 14 peak response were available, repertoires could be characterized only after the peak T cell response. CD4 TCRs associated with the vaccine covered the entire spike protein, and the dominant responses were in regions 160-218 and 743-854. Most participants were white British and females outnumbered males, and the authors suggested that clonal diversity may have been underestimated. Conclusions about previously exposed vaccinees were limited because only six AZD1222 recipients were SARS-CoV-2 seropositive at baseline.

The rearranged chain carries TRBV4-1 and TRBJ1-1; TRBD1 matches 8 bases in the middle. The material was peripheral blood, obtained on day 0 of MenACWY control vaccination. This clonotype was sampled from an adult in good health. Here is the DNA: TGCGCCAGCAGCCAAGTGCAGGGGGCCTGGAACACTGAAGCTTTCTTT. Its product reads: CASSQVQGAWNTEAFF.